These 16 T cell receptor beta chains were all obtained from the same sample, sequenced in a study of T-cell memory formation after mild COVID-19 (dated by TCRdb to the early 2020s). Library generation was performed with 5' RACE. Reads for this sample came from an Illumina NovaSeq 6000. In-frame beta chains were kept once TCRdb had trimmed the public reads at Q25 with fastp and called clones with MiXCR. Merged by CDR3 protein, the rows form single entries marked with the most common genes and DNA. In this sample the table shows 300,000 to 350,000 distinct CDR3 sequences, roughly an eighth of which occur a single time. Around 20% of the sample goes to the ten largest clones. Sequencing was performed on PBMCs or a T cell subset sorted from them (not recorded which). Source of these receptors: a man younger than 35 who had mild COVID-19 (a few samples of this study predate the infection). The sample titles of this study are shuffled in the database, so cell type and time point are left out; the donor was told from shared clones.

The gene calls are TRBV20-1 and TRBJ2-7; 12 nucleotides align to TRBD1. The V and J ends lost 3 bases and 3 bases, in that order; junction bases with no gene match: 9. Germline-derived CDR1 and CDR2 are DFQATT and SNEGSKA (reference sequence). This CDR3 is 16 amino acids long. CDR3 coding DNA: TGCAGTGCTAGCGGGACAGGGGGCGCGAGGATCTACGAGCAGTACTTC. This codes for CSASGTGGARIYEQYF.

The V and J genes are TRBV7-9 and TRBJ1-2; unclear D gene. The CDR3 runs 14 residues. CDR1 is SEHNR and CDR2 is FQNEAQ in the germline V gene (reference sequence). Trimming cost V 5 bases and J 2 bases, with 12 bases left between them. The CDR3: CASSASGSNYGYTF. The CDR3 DNA is TGTGCCAGCAGCGCATCGGGATCGAACTATGGCTACACCTTC.

This clonotype was seen at least ten times. V gene TRBV7-9 combines with J gene TRBJ2-2; perhaps TRBD1 as D (6 bases). CDR1 and CDR2 (germline): SEHNR, FQNEAQ (reference sequence). The CDR3 extends over 16 amino acids. Trimming cost V 5 bases and J 3 bases, with 16 bases left between them. The DNA for the CDR3 is TGTGCCAGCAGCCCCCAGGGGCTAGTAGACACCGGGGAGCTGTTTTTT. Translation gives CASSPQGLVDTGELFF.

This clonotype was found a few times. The gene calls are TRBV28 and TRBJ2-7; D tentatively fits TRBD1 or TRBD2 (6 bases each). This CDR3 has 12 amino acids. Germline CDR1 and CDR2: MDHEN and SYDVKM. V lost 5 bases to trimming and J lost 7 bases, with 12 bases between them. The CDR3: CASSTDSGEQYV. DNA for the CDR3: TGTGCCAGCAGTACGGACAGCGGGGAGCAGTACGTC.

This chain connects TRBV12-3 or TRBV12-4 to TRBJ1-2, with 8 positions matching TRBD1. The V and J ends lost 6 bases and 1 base, in that order; junction bases with no gene match: 4. The CDR3 is 14 residues long. CDR3 amino acids: CASRPGQDNYGYTF. The CDR3, as DNA: TGTGCCAGCAGACCGGGACAGGATAACTATGGCTACACCTTC.

The V gene is TRBV5-6, the J gene TRBJ1-1, with 7 bases fitting TRBD1. This CDR3 region has 12 residues. Germline lookup yields CDR1 SGHDT and CDR2 YYEEEE. J was trimmed by 7 bases and V by 5 bases; bases with no gene match: 5. The CDR3 coding sequence is TGTGCCAGCAGTCTAGGGGGCTTTGAAGCTTTCTTT. Translating it yields CASSLGGFEAFF.

The chain links TRBV7-2 to TRBJ1-2; D remains ambiguous. V was clipped by 2 bases and J by 2 bases, with 9 bases between them. This CDR3 is built from 14 residues. Germline V gene data show CDR1 as SGHTA and CDR2 as FQGNSA. The chain's CDR3 is CASSLQRPNYGYTF. The DNA for the CDR3 is TGTGCCAGCAGCTTACAGCGACCAAACTATGGCTACACCTTC.

This chain links TRBV11-2 with TRBJ2-3, with D perhaps TRBD2 (7 bases). Trimming removed 5 bases from V and 1 base from J, with 16 bases in between. CDR1 and CDR2 from the germline V gene are SGHAT and FQNNGV. The CDR3 is 16 amino acids. Here the CDR3 reads CASSGIGGAGTDTQYF. The CDR3 DNA sequence: TGTGCCAGCAGCGGTATAGGGGGGGCCGGCACAGATACGCAGTATTTT.

At least ten counts were recorded for this clonotype. The V and J genes are TRBV7-2 and TRBJ2-1; the match to TRBD2 covers 8 bases. V was clipped by 1 base and J by 8 bases; unmatched bases: 4. The CDR3 loop spans 14 amino acids. Germline CDR1 SGHTA, CDR2 FQGNSA. CDR3 DNA: TGTGCCAGCAGCTTAGGACTAGCGAAGGATGAGCAGTTCTTC. As protein: CASSLGLAKDEQFF.

This clonotype was observed a few times. The J gene is TRBJ1-1, the V gene TRBV5-1; TRBD1 is a possible D gene (6 bases). From germline, CDR1 is SGHRS and CDR2 YFSETQ. V dropped 0 bases and J dropped 3 bases, with 15 bases sitting between them. This CDR3 contains 16 residues. CDR3 nucleotide sequence: TGCGCCAGCAGCTTGGGGACGTGGGCAGGGGACACTGAAGCTTTCTTT. Protein product: CASSLGTWAGDTEAFF.

This clonotype was found a few times. This sequence joins TRBV10-3 and TRBJ1-3; possibly TRBD1 for D (5 bases). The CDR3 consists of 15 residues. Germline assignment: CDR1 ENHRY and CDR2 SYGVKD. V gave up 7 bases and J gave up 0 bases, with 13 bases separating them. CDR3 DNA sequence: TGTGCCATCACCGATGGACATTTCTCTGGAAACACCATATATTTT. Protein: CAITDGHFSGNTIYF.

This clonotype was seen more than once but under ten times. The J gene is TRBJ2-7, the V gene TRBV23-1; D unclear. TRBV23-1 is an ORF, and what it does is uncertain. The CDR3 spans 16 residues. Trimming removed 4 bases at V and 2 bases at J, with 18 bases between. The CDR3: CASSLFLEKQTYEQYV. CDR3 DNA: TGCGCCAGCAGTCTGTTCTTAGAGAAACAGACCTACGAGCAGTACGTC.

This rearrangement joins TRBV2 to TRBJ2-7; D is perhaps TRBD2 (6 bases). In germline, CDR1 is SNHLY, CDR2 FYNNEI. The CDR3 is 11 amino acids. V lost 10 bases, J lost 1 base, and 8 bases lay in between. In nucleotides, the CDR3 is TGTGCCATGGAGGGGTCCTACGAGCAGTACGTC. It encodes CAMEGSYEQYV.

This sequence joins TRBV7-2 and TRBJ1-1; D call uncertain. V was pared by 3 bases and J by 5 bases, with 7 bases between. The CDR3 is 12 amino acids. Germline V gene data show CDR1 as SGHTA and CDR2 as FQGNSA. The CDR3 sequence: CASSFPATEAFF. Written as DNA, the CDR3 is TGTGCCAGCAGCTTCCCAGCTACTGAAGCTTTCTTT.

This clonotype was counted a few times. This chain joins TRBV4-3 and TRBJ2-6; TRBD2 might be the D (6 bases). V was pared by 0 bases and J by 0 bases, with 18 bases between. In germline, CDR1 is LGHNA, CDR2 YSLEER. The CDR3 has 20 residues. The CDR3 loop reads CASSQDRRGRGYSGANVLTF. CDR3 DNA: TGCGCCAGCAGCCAAGATCGGCGGGGCAGAGGTTACTCTGGGGCCAACGTCCTGACTTTC.

The chain links TRBV29-1 to TRBJ2-1; 9 bases align to TRBD1. The germline CDR1 and CDR2 sequences are SQVTM and ANQGSEA. The V segment lost 6 bases and the J segment 5 bases; nucleotides outside the gene matches: 8. The CDR3 totals 14 residues. CDR3 amino acids: CSVTGTGLDNEQFF. Here the CDR3 DNA reads TGCAGCGTGACCGGGACAGGGCTCGACAATGAGCAGTTCTTC.